Listed here are 27 T cell receptor beta chains from one sample, sequenced in a study of vaccination effects on CD4 cells after COVID-19. Some clones are missing from TCRdb's copy, which holds only in-frame ones; the method was immunoSEQ multiplex PCR. The table includes tens of thousands of clones, about 73% detected once. Antigen-specific CD4+ T cells were first expanded with viral peptide pools by the ViraFEST assay and only then sequenced. Culture proceeded for more than 8 days, and CD4+ T cells were then isolated. PCR showed that the person got SARS-CoV-2 infection at some point between March and December 2020. For these receptors, no antigen is known. Here the sequenced sample was CD4+ T cells from PBMCs cultured with HCoV-NL63 spike peptides, taken before COVID-19 vaccination. The receptors stem from a human donor who had a prior SARS-CoV-2 infection.

This clone occurred once. CDR3 loop: CATSEPHGQGGSPDTQYF. In DNA form, the CDR3 reads TGTGCCACCAGTGAGCCCCACGGACAGGGTGGGAGTCCAGATACGCAGTATTTT. The rearrangement joins TRBV24-1 to TRBJ2-3; TRBD1 aligns across 8 bases. The junction had 15 bases not matched to a gene; V was cut back by 4 bases and J by 4 bases. Germline V lookup: CDR1 KGHDR, CDR2 SFDVKD. This CDR3 contains 18 residues.

The rearrangement links TRBV19 to TRBJ2-4, with 7 nucleotides matching TRBD2. Germline CDR1 LNHDA, CDR2 SQIVND (reference sequence). Trimming took 8 bases from V and 7 from J; bases not matched to a gene: 11. This CDR3 has 14 residues. The DNA for the CDR3 is TGTGCCAGTGGTTACCGGGGGGAGGGGAACATTCAGTACTTC. Translation gives CASGYRGEGNIQYF. Supplemented by reference TRBV19 and TRBJ2-4, the full variable domain reads DGGITQSPKYLFRKEGQNVTLSCEQNLNHDAMYWYRQDPGQGLRLIYYSQIVNDFQKGDIAEGYSVSREKKESFPLTVTSAQKNPTAFYLCASGYRGEGNIQYFGAGTRLSVL.

This chain uses TRBV11-2 with TRBJ2-5, with 9 bases identical to TRBD2. Germline V CDR1 and CDR2: SGHAT, FQNNGV. J lost 7 bases, V lost 5 bases, and 14 bases had no gene match. The CDR3 spans 16 residues. CDR3 protein: CASSIRTSDLGGTQYF. For the CDR3, the DNA is TGTGCCAGCAGCATAAGGACTAGCGATTTAGGGGGGACCCAGTACTTC.

This clone was recorded only once. J is TRBJ1-4 and V is TRBV4-1; a possible D gene is TRBD1 (5 bases). Germline CDR1 reads MGHRA; CDR2 reads YSYEKL. V lost 4 bases and J lost 7, with 22 bases in between. This CDR3 has 17 amino acids. The CDR3: CASSPPYRGERGEKLFF. CDR3 DNA: TGCGCCAGCAGCCCCCCTTATCGGGGGGAACGTGGTGAAAAACTGTTTTTT.

This clone was picked up a small number of times. The V and J genes are TRBV3-1 (or the pseudogene TRBV3-2) and TRBJ1-5, with TRBD1 matching 9 bases. J lost 7 bases, V lost 3 bases, and 4 bases had no gene match. The CDR3 totals 14 residues. Germline V gene lookup returns CDR1 LGHDT and CDR2 YNNKEL (reference sequence). CDR3 sequence reads: CASSQGTGSQPQHF. The DNA for the CDR3 is TGTGCCAGCAGCCAGGGGACAGGGTCCCAGCCCCAGCATTTT.

This clone was picked up a small number of times. The chain has TRBV7-2 and TRBJ2-5; possibly TRBD2 for D (5 bases). Germline V CDR1 and CDR2: SGHTA, FQGNSA. The germline V and J ends were trimmed by 1 base and 5 bases, with 11 bases remaining between them. The CDR3 contains 14 residues. The CDR3 is CASSLGYAGETQYF. CDR3 nucleotides: TGTGCCAGCAGCTTAGGTTATGCGGGTGAGACCCAGTACTTC.

The rearrangement joins TRBV6-5 to TRBJ2-3, with D uncertain. The CDR3 runs to 13 residues. Germline CDR1 is MNHEY and CDR2 is SVGAGI. Between the trimmed V and J ends, which lost 6 bases and 0 bases, there was a span of 7 bases. CDR3: CASRTPSTDTQYF. DNA of the CDR3: TGTGCCAGCAGGACCCCTAGCACAGATACGCAGTATTTT.

In DNA form, the CDR3 reads TGTGCCTGGAGTGTTTCGGTGAGCAATCAGCCCCAGCATTTT. It translates to CAWSVSVSNQPQHF. The gene calls are TRBV30 and TRBJ1-5; no definite D call. The CDR3 is 14 amino acids. Germline CDR1 is GTSNPN and CDR2 is SVGIG (reference sequence). V dropped 0 bases and J dropped 1 base, with 7 bases sitting between them.

The chain recombines TRBV21-1 with TRBJ2-7; the table's D call, TRBD2, has no DNA check behind it. TRBV21-1 is classified as a pseudogene. This CDR3 comprises 17 residues. CDR3: CASSKKDCEPPPYEQYF. The CDR3 DNA reads as TGTGCCAGCAGCAAAAAGGACTGTGAACCACCTCCGTACGAGCAGTACTTC.

The chain is built from TRBV6-5 and TRBJ2-3, with TRBD2 identical over 9 bases. The CDR3 is 14 residues long. The V and J ends lost 7 bases and 5 bases, in that order; junction bases with no gene match: 7. Germline V gives CDR1 MNHEY, CDR2 SVGAGI. The CDR3 DNA reads as TGTGCCAGCATGGGGCGGGGGGGTGGAGATACGCAGTATTTT. This gives the protein CASMGRGGGDTQYF.

In its sample, this clone was seen a few times. DNA of the CDR3: TGTGCCTGGGGCAAGGGTCTCTCCTACGAGCAGTACTTC. It translates to CAWGKGLSYEQYF. The chain employs TRBV30 and TRBJ2-7; the D is unclear. The ends were cut back, 5 bases at V and 0 bases at J, with 11 bases in the middle. Germline lookup yields CDR1 GTSNPN and CDR2 SVGIG (reference sequence). This CDR3 has 13 residues.

The chain uses TRBV11-3 and TRBJ2-1; 9 bases match TRBD2. The CDR3 is made up of 18 amino acids. Germline lookup yields CDR1 SGHNT and CDR2 YENEEA. Unmatched junction bases numbered 7, after V lost 1 base and J lost 0 bases. The CDR3 DNA reads TGTGCCAGCAGCTTAGGGGGGACTAGCCCCAGCTCCTACAATGAGCAGTTCTTC. Its translation is CASSLGGTSPSSYNEQFF.

The sample holds one count of this clone. The V and J genes are TRBV6-5 and TRBJ2-7; perhaps D is TRBD1 or TRBD2 (5 bases each). The V end lost 6 bases, the J end lost 0 bases, and 15 bases lay between the germline ends. CDR3 size: 15 residues. Per germline, CDR1 MNHEY and CDR2 SVGAGI. CDR3 nucleotide sequence: TGTGCCAGCAGAGACCGGGACGGTTTCTCCTACGAGCAGTACTTC. Translation gives CASRDRDGFSYEQYF.

This clone was picked up a small number of times. The V call is TRBV5-1, the J call TRBJ1-6; 7 bases line up with TRBD1. The junction had 6 bases not matched to a gene; V was cut back by 7 bases and J by 11 bases. This CDR3 comprises 12 residues. Looked up from germline, CDR1 is SGHRS and CDR2 is YFSETQ. In nucleotides, the CDR3 is TGCGCCAGCCGGGACAGCGATACACCCCTCCACTTT. Its protein product is CASRDSDTPLHF. Looking up the rest from reference TRBV5-1 and TRBJ1-6 gives the full variable domain: KAGVTQTPRYLIKTRGQQVTLSCSPISGHRSVSWYQQTPGQGLQFLFEYFSETQRNKGNFPGRFSGRQFSNSRSEMNVSTLELGDSALYLCASRDSDTPLHFGNGTRLTVT.

This clone has only a few counts. The chain uses TRBV4-1 and TRBJ2-7; no reliable D call. The germline gives CDR1 MGHRA, CDR2 YSYEKL. Deletions cut 1 base from V and 0 bases from J, with 4 bases between. CDR3 length equals 13 residues. Here the CDR3 DNA reads TGCGCCAGCAGCCAAGGCCTCTCCTACGAGCAGTACTTC. Translated, it gives CASSQGLSYEQYF.

A single count supports this clone. The chain carries TRBV9 and TRBJ2-7; 8 nucleotides line up with TRBD1. The germline V gene encodes CDR1 SGDLS and CDR2 YYNGEE. The trim removed 0 bases at V and 5 bases at J, leaving 10 bases unmatched. The CDR3 sequence is 16 residues long. The DNA for the CDR3 is TGTGCCAGCAGCGTAGCTGGGACAGGCCTATTAGACGAGCAGTACTTC. Its protein is CASSVAGTGLLDEQYF.

The chain couples TRBV2 to TRBJ2-7; D gene uncertain. The CDR3 runs to 12 residues. Germline CDR1 SNHLY, CDR2 FYNNEI. V lost 5 bases to trimming and J lost 2 bases, with 7 bases between them. CDR3 coding DNA: TGTGCCAGCAGTTCTCAGGCCTACGAGCAGTACTTC. Protein product: CASSSQAYEQYF. Full variable domain (rest looked up from reference TRBV2 and TRBJ2-7): EPEVTQTPSHQVTQMGQEVILRCVPISNHLYFYWYRQILGQKVEFLVSFYNNEISEKSEIFDDQFSVERPDGSNFTLKIRSTKLEDSAMYFCASSSQAYEQYFGPGTRLTVT.

The V and J genes are TRBV2 and TRBJ2-7; D might be TRBD1 (5 bases). The ends were cut back, 5 bases at V and 4 bases at J, with 9 bases in the middle. The CDR3 covers 12 residues. Germline-derived CDR1 and CDR2 are SNHLY and FYNNEI. CDR3 nucleotide sequence: TGTGCCAGCAGTAGACAGCAATACGAGCAGTACTTC. Its translation: CASSRQQYEQYF.

This chain links TRBV2 with TRBJ2-3, with 13 bases aligning to TRBD2. Germline CDR1 is SNHLY and CDR2 is FYNNEI. The CDR3 contains 17 residues. Losses at the gene ends were 8 bases for V and 2 bases for J; bases not matched to a gene: 10. The CDR3 DNA is TGTGCCAGCTACGGGACTAGCGGGGACTCCTACACAGATACGCAGTATTTT. This translates into CASYGTSGDSYTDTQYF.

This chain links TRBV9 with TRBJ2-3, with 8 bases fitting TRBD2. After removal of 4 bases from V and 3 bases from J, the junction contained 13 bases not matched to a gene. CDR1 is SGDLS, CDR2 YYNGEE, per germline. This CDR3 has 17 residues. Written as DNA, the CDR3 is TGTGCCAGCAGCTTCGCGGGAGGTGCGGTGTGGACAGATACGCAGTATTTT. Its translation: CASSFAGGAVWTDTQYF.

This clone was detected once. The V gene is TRBV19, the J gene TRBJ1-3; perhaps TRBD1 as D (5 bases). The V end lost 4 bases, the J end lost 6 bases, and 10 bases lay between the germline ends. From germline, CDR1 is LNHDA and CDR2 SQIVND (reference sequence). The CDR3 is 13 amino acids. CDR3 bases: TGTGCCAGTAGTAGACCGGGGGAAAACACCATATATTTT. Translating gives CASSRPGENTIYF.

The chain recombines TRBV27 with TRBJ2-7, with a weak D call TRBD2 (6 bases). Germline V gene lookup returns CDR1 MNHEY and CDR2 SMNVEV (reference sequence). V was trimmed by 3 bases and J by 4 bases, leaving 19 bases between them. The CDR3 is 16 amino acids. CDR3 DNA sequence: TGTGCCAGCAGTTTGGACATTCGGGCGGGACGATACGAGCAGTACTTC. The encoded protein is CASSLDIRAGRYEQYF.

The chain carries TRBV7-9 and TRBJ1-1; D gene uncertain. The germline gives CDR1 SEHNR, CDR2 FQNEAQ (reference sequence). V was clipped by 5 bases and J by 1 base, with 20 bases between them. This CDR3 is built from 17 residues. The CDR3 region is CASSTHPGLPGNTEAFF. CDR3 nucleotide sequence: TGTGCCAGCAGCACCCACCCCGGGCTCCCCGGGAACACTGAAGCTTTCTTT. Full variable domain (outside the CDR3, taken from reference TRBV7-9 and TRBJ1-1): DTGVSQNPRHKITKRGQNVTFRCDPISEHNRLYWYRQTLGQGPEFLTYFQNEAQLEKSRLLSDRFSAERPKGSFSTLEIQRTEQGDSAMYLCASSTHPGLPGNTEAFFGQGTRLTVV.

The chain employs TRBV5-1 and TRBJ2-3; D may be TRBD2 (6 bases). Trimming stripped 1 base from V and 2 bases from J, with 11 bases between. Germline V lookup: CDR1 SGHRS, CDR2 YFSETQ. The CDR3 loop spans 15 amino acids. CDR3 in amino acids: CASSLPSDYTDTQYF. DNA for the CDR3: TGCGCCAGCAGCTTGCCTAGCGACTACACAGATACGCAGTATTTT.

The J gene is TRBJ2-1, the V gene TRBV10-3; a weak D match, TRBD1 (5 bases). Trimming cost V 3 bases and J 5 bases, with 5 bases left between them. Germline CDR1 and CDR2: ENHRY and SYGVKD. The CDR3 consists of 12 residues. The DNA for the CDR3 is TGTGCCATCAGTGACAGGGACAATGAGCAGTTCTTC. Its translation: CAISDRDNEQFF.

Only a few counts were recorded for this clone. The rearrangement links TRBV12-2 to TRBJ2-7; the D segment call TRBD2 is taken from the table without a DNA check. TRBV12-2 is an annotated pseudogene. The CDR3 length is 18 residues. CDR3 DNA: TGTGCAAGTCGCTTAACCAATTGGGGACTAGCGAGCAACTACGAGCAGTACTTC. It translates to CASRLTNWGLASNYEQYF.

The chain recombines TRBV20-1 with TRBJ2-1; 10 bases align to TRBD2. Trimming at V came to 3 bases and at J to 3 bases, leaving 5 bases not matched to a gene. Germline CDR1 and CDR2: DFQATT and SNEGSKA (reference sequence). The CDR3 has 15 residues. Here the CDR3 reads CSASIAGGYYNEQFF. In nucleotides, the CDR3 is TGCAGTGCTAGTATAGCGGGAGGTTACTACAATGAGCAGTTCTTC.